The T cell receptor (beta chain) under discussion was sequenced for a study of cytomegalovirus exposure and HLA in healthy donors. Study observations and caveats: Earlier results showed most TCR beta V segments being productive about 90% or about 30% of the time.

PCR was performed using 60 Vbeta and 13 Jbeta primers. Clones were read by immunoSEQ multiplex PCR, and TCRdb kept only the in-frame ones, dropping some. The table shows some 180,000 clones, with roughly an eighth occurring only once. To note about this clone: Antigen specificity is unknown.

CDR3 length: 13 residues. CDR1 is SNHLY and CDR2 is FYNNEI in the germline V gene. V lost 7 bases and J lost 4, with 11 bases in between. The sequenced material came from PBMCs. V usage is TRBV2 and J usage is TRBJ1-5; D is possibly TRBD1 (5 bases). This receptor was identified in a man aged 50 to 60 in good health and CMV-seropositive. CDR3 nucleotides: TGTGCCAGCACTTGGTCAGGGAATCAGCCCCAGCATTTT. Its translation is CASTWSGNQPQHF.